The 10 T cell receptor beta chains below come from one sample, sequenced in a study of blood T cell repertoires in COVID-19. Sequenced by immunoSEQ multiplex PCR; TCRdb stores in-frame clones only, minus some. The sample contains about 400,000 clones, 88% of which appear only once. Sample: PBMCs or T cells enriched from blood (not recorded which). The source of these receptors is a woman aged 40 to 50 with acute COVID-19.

The CDR3 nucleotides read TGTGCCTGGGGACCCAAGGTAGCGGGGGGGGTCAATGAGCAGTTCTTC. Protein sequence: CAWGPKVAGGVNEQFF. The chain has TRBV30 and TRBJ2-1; 11 bases fit TRBD2. From germline, CDR1 is GTSNPN and CDR2 SVGIG (reference sequence). J was trimmed by 6 bases and V by 5 bases; bases with no gene match: 12. The CDR3 is made up of 16 amino acids.

This chain connects TRBV6-1 to TRBJ1-2; no clear D gene. The CDR3 is made up of 17 amino acids. Looked up from germline, CDR1 is MNHNS and CDR2 is SASEGT. Trimming took 0 bases from V and 4 from J, leaving 18 bases between them. The CDR3 DNA is TGTGCCAGCAGTGAAGCGCGGGGAGCAAATCTACTCTATGGCTACACCTTC. Residues: CASSEARGANLLYGYTF.

This clone showed up just once. V usage is TRBV12-3 or TRBV12-4 and J usage is TRBJ2-7; 8 bases fit TRBD1. The CDR3 has 13 amino acids. V lost 6 bases to trimming and J lost 6 bases; unmatched junction nucleotides: 7. The DNA for the CDR3 is TGTGCCAGCAGGCTCGGACAGGGTGCCGAGCAGTACTTC. Translating gives CASRLGQGAEQYF.

The chain has TRBV12-3 or TRBV12-4 and TRBJ1-2; 9 bases align to TRBD1. V dropped 5 bases and J dropped 8; count of bases not matched to a gene: 6. This CDR3 has 13 residues. The CDR3 DNA is TGTGCCAGCAGTCGGACAGGGGTCGACGGCTACACCTTC. Its protein product is CASSRTGVDGYTF.

The chain joins TRBV7-6 to TRBJ1-5; the match to TRBD1 covers 9 bases. The CDR3 covers 14 residues. V was clipped by 5 bases and J by 5 bases; unmatched bases: 4. The germline V gene encodes CDR1 SGHVS and CDR2 FNYEAQ. The CDR3 here is CASSTGGEDQPQHF. DNA for the CDR3: TGTGCCAGCAGCACAGGGGGCGAAGATCAGCCCCAGCATTTT.

This clone was recorded only once. Distinct nucleotide sequences in the sample also encode this CDR3. The gene calls are TRBV11-3 and TRBJ2-3; 8 bases are a match to TRBD2. Losses at the gene ends were 3 bases for V and 5 bases for J; bases not matched to a gene: 4. Germline CDR1 is SGHNT and CDR2 is YENEEA. The CDR3 spans 14 residues. CDR3 in amino acids: CASSLGLVGDTQYF. The DNA for the CDR3 is TGTGCCAGCAGCTTGGGACTAGTGGGAGATACGCAGTATTTT. Combining the CDR3 with reference TRBV11-3 and TRBJ2-3 gives the whole variable domain EAGVVQSPRYKIIEKKQPVAFWCNPISGHNTLYWYLQNLGQGPELLIRYENEEAVDDSQLPKDRFSAERLKGVDSTLKIQPAELGDSAVYLCASSLGLVGDTQYFGPGTRLTVL.

CDR3 residues: CASSYRGNEKLFF. The CDR3 DNA reads TGTGCCAGCAGTTACAGGGGCAATGAAAAACTGTTTTTT. The chain recombines TRBV12-3 or TRBV12-4 with TRBJ1-4, with TRBD1 matching 7 bases. The trim removed 4 bases at V and 5 bases at J, leaving 1 base unmatched. This CDR3 is 13 amino acids long.

The V and J genes are TRBV9 and TRBJ2-1, with 8 positions matching TRBD2. Germline CDR1 reads SGDLS; CDR2 reads YYNGEE. With 4 bases clipped from V and 0 bases from J, the junction kept 9 bases outside the gene matches. There are 17 residues in the CDR3. In DNA form, the CDR3 reads TGTGCCAGCAGCCCCCGGGGGGGCTCTAGCTCCTACAATGAGCAGTTCTTC. Its protein product is CASSPRGGSSSYNEQFF.

The gene calls are TRBV7-9 and TRBJ2-2; TRBD1 matches at 8 bases. This CDR3 has 14 residues. The germline CDR1 and CDR2 sequences are SEHNR and FQNEAQ (reference sequence). Trimming at V came to 5 bases and at J to 7 bases, leaving 6 bases not matched to a gene. CDR3: CASSPQGANGELFF. DNA for the CDR3: TGTGCCAGCAGCCCCCAGGGGGCGAACGGGGAGCTGTTTTTT.

The chain recombines TRBV7-9 with TRBJ1-2; 7 bases line up with TRBD1. The germline V gene has CDR1 SEHNR and CDR2 FQNEAQ (reference sequence). J lost 3 bases, V lost 3 bases, and 1 base had no gene match. There are 13 residues in the CDR3. The CDR3 protein is CASSFTGDYGYTF. The CDR3 region has the DNA TGTGCCAGCAGCTTCACAGGGGACTATGGCTACACCTTC. The full variable domain, in which reference TRBV7-9 and TRBJ1-2 provide the parts outside the CDR3, is DTGVSQNPRHKITKRGQNVTFRCDPISEHNRLYWYRQTLGQGPEFLTYFQNEAQLEKSRLLSDRFSAERPKGSFSTLEIQRTEQGDSAMYLCASSFTGDYGYTFGSGTRLTVV.